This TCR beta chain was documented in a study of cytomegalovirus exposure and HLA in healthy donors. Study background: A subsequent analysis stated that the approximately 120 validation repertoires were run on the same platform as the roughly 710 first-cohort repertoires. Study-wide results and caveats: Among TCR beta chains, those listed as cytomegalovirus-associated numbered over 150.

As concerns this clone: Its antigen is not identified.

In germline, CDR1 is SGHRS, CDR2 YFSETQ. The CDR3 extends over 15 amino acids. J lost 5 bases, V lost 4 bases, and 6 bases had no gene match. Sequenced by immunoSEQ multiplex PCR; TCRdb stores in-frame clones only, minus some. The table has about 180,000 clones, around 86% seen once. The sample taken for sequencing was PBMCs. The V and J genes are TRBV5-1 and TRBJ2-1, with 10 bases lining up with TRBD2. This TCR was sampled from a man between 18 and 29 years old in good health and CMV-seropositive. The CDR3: CASSPSGLADNEQFF. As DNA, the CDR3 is TGCGCCAGCAGCCCCTCTGGACTAGCGGACAATGAGCAGTTCTTC.